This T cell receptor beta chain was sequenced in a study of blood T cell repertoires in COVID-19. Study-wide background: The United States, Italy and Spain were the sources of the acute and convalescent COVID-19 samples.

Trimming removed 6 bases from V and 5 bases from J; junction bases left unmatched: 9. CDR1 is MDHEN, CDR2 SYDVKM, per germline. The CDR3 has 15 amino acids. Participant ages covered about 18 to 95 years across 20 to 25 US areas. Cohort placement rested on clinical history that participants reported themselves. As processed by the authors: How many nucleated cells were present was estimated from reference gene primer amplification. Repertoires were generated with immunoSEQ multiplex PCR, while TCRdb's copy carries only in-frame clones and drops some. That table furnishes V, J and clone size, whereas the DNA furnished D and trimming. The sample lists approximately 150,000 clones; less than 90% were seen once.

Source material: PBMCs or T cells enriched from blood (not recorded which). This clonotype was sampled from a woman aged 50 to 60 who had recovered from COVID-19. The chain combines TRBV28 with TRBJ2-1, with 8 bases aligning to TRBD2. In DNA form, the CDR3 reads TGTGCCAGCAGCCCCGCGGGACTAGGGAACAATGAGCAGTTCTTC. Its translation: CASSPAGLGNNEQFF.